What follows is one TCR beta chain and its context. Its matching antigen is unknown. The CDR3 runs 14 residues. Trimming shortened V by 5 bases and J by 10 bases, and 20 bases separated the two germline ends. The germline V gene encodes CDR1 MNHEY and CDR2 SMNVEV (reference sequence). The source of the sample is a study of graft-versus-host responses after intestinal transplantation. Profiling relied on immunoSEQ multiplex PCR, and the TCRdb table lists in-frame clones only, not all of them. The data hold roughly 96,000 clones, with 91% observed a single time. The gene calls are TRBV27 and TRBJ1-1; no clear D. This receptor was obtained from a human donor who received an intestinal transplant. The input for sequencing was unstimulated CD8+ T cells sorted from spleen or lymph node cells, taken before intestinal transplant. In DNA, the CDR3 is TGTGCCAGCAGTCAGAATTCGGAATTGGAGGGAGCTTTCTTT. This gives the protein CASSQNSELEGAFF.